This T cell receptor beta chain was captured by sequencing in a study of blood T cell repertoires in COVID-19. With V trimmed by 4 bases and J by 4 bases, 8 bases remained unmatched. Germline V gene sequence: CDR1 SEHNR, CDR2 FQNEAQ (reference sequence). The length of the CDR3 is 16 residues. Profiled with immunoSEQ multiplex PCR; TCRdb holds only in-frame clones, not every one. The data contain tens of thousands of clones, approximately 91% of them singletons. Sequenced material: peripheral blood. The chain links TRBV7-9 to TRBJ1-5; TRBD1 aligns across 9 bases. The TCR was taken from a human donor with active COVID-19. The donor label of this sample is uncertain. CDR3 coding DNA: TGTGCCAGCAGCTCGTTACCGGGACAGGGAAATCAGCCCCAGCATTTT. It codes for CASSSLPGQGNQPQHF.